A single sample is the source of the 28 T cell receptor beta chains below, sequenced in a study of response to subunit inactivated influenza vaccine. TCRdb analysed the RT-PCR reads with MiXCR anew, one entry per CDR3 protein. This sample has 430,000 or so distinct CDR3 sequences; 9.5% to 13% occur once, and the top ten carry approximately 12%. The sample was PBMCs from blood, taken 40 to 50 days after vaccination. All receptors derive from a man in his fifties or sixties who received an inactivated influenza vaccine.

V is TRBV27 and J is TRBJ2-7, with D uncertain. The CDR3 loop spans 14 amino acids. V was clipped by 3 bases and J by 0 bases, with 9 bases between them. Germline-derived CDR1 and CDR2 are MNHEY and SMNVEV (reference sequence). The CDR3 coding sequence is TGTGCCAGCAGTTTCCCCACGTCCTCCTACGAGCAGTACTTC. This encodes CASSFPTSSYEQYF.

This chain uses TRBV2 with TRBJ2-7; D not certain. The ends were cut back, 1 base at V and 3 bases at J, with 10 bases in the middle. Per germline, CDR1 SNHLY and CDR2 FYNNEI. This CDR3 has 14 amino acids. The DNA for the CDR3 is TGTGCCAGCAGTGAAGGCCAGAAGTTCTACGAGCAGTACTTC. Amino acid sequence: CASSEGQKFYEQYF.

The chain has TRBV7-2 and TRBJ1-2; D is undetermined. Trimming removed 5 bases at V and 2 bases at J, with 18 bases between. CDR1 and CDR2 from the germline V gene are SGHTA and FQGNSA. The CDR3 spans 16 residues. The DNA for the CDR3 is TGTGCCAGCAGCAAGGGAGGTGGCACCCGAAACTATGGCTACACCTTC. Translation gives CASSKGGGTRNYGYTF.

The sample holds many counts of this clonotype. This chain joins TRBV5-8 and TRBJ1-1; no clear D gene. Trimming took 4 bases from V and 0 from J, leaving 16 bases between them. This CDR3 has 16 amino acids. Per the germline V gene, CDR1 is SGHTS and CDR2 is YDEGEE. Written as DNA, the CDR3 is TGTGCCAGCAGCCGCCAAGGAGGACTCATGAACACTGAAGCTTTCTTT. It codes for CASSRQGGLMNTEAFF.

This clonotype was counted at least ten times. This sequence joins TRBV12-3 or TRBV12-4 and TRBJ2-7; weak D call: TRBD2 (7 bases). The CDR3 totals 14 residues. V was cut by 3 bases and J by 6 bases, with 15 bases left in between. CDR3 in DNA: TGTGCCAGCAGTTTTGGGGGGGGGCTCGTCGAGCAGTACTTC. It codes for CASSFGGGLVEQYF.

V usage is TRBV11-2 and J usage is TRBJ2-1; TRBD2 matches at 8 bases. The germline CDR1 and CDR2 sequences are SGHAT and FQNNGV. Trimming took 4 bases from V and 4 from J; bases not matched to a gene: 9. CDR3 length: 16 amino acids. The CDR3 protein is CASSSRGRGAYNEQFF. Written as DNA, the CDR3 is TGTGCCAGCAGCTCCCGGGGGCGGGGGGCTTACAATGAGCAGTTCTTC.

This clonotype was counted at least ten times. V is TRBV5-1 and J is TRBJ1-5; no firm D call. Germline CDR1 and CDR2: SGHRS and YFSETQ. Trimming pared 0 bases from V and 4 bases from J, leaving 8 bases between. The CDR3 extends over 14 amino acids. CDR3 in amino acids: CASSLGQENQPQHF. The CDR3 DNA reads TGCGCCAGCAGCTTGGGGCAGGAAAATCAGCCCCAGCATTTT. The full variable domain, with the rest looked up from reference TRBV5-1 and TRBJ1-5, is KAGVTQTPRYLIKTRGQQVTLSCSPISGHRSVSWYQQTPGQGLQFLFEYFSETQRNKGNFPGRFSGRQFSNSRSEMNVSTLELGDSALYLCASSLGQENQPQHFGDGTRLSIL.

The rearrangement uses TRBV7-8 and TRBJ1-4; D call uncertain. CDR1 and CDR2 from the germline V gene are SGHVS and FQNEAQ. V was shortened by 6 bases and J by 5 bases, with 16 bases between the two germline ends. This CDR3 region has 15 residues. The CDR3 DNA reads as TGTGCCAGCAGGGCCTCGCGCGGGAACAATGAAAAACTGTTTTTT. Protein sequence: CASRASRGNNEKLFF.

The chain joins TRBV7-2 to TRBJ2-7; tentatively, D is TRBD2 (7 bases). This CDR3 has 15 amino acids. Germline CDR1 reads SGHTA; CDR2 reads FQGNSA. V lost 5 bases to trimming and J lost 0 bases, with 14 bases between them. The CDR3 DNA is TGTGCCAGCAGCATCGGAGGGGGGGCCTCCTACGAGCAGTACTTC. As protein: CASSIGGGASYEQYF.

This clonotype was counted only a few times. This rearrangement joins TRBV10-3 to TRBJ2-3, with D possibly being TRBD1 (5 bases). This CDR3 is 15 amino acids long. Germline lookup yields CDR1 ENHRY and CDR2 SYGVKD. V was pared by 4 bases and J by 0 bases, with 11 bases between. The CDR3 here is CAISGGSSSTDTQYF. For the CDR3, the DNA is TGTGCCATCAGTGGGGGCTCATCTAGCACAGATACGCAGTATTTT.

This clonotype was observed at least ten times. The chain carries TRBV5-1 and TRBJ2-7; D is undetermined. Deletions cut 2 bases from V and 5 bases from J, with 11 bases between. The CDR3 sequence is 13 residues long. The germline gives CDR1 SGHRS, CDR2 YFSETQ. CDR3 sequence reads: CASSFSAVHEQYF. CDR3 nucleotide sequence: TGCGCCAGCAGCTTTTCGGCTGTCCACGAGCAGTACTTC. The full variable domain, with the rest looked up from reference TRBV5-1 and TRBJ2-7, is KAGVTQTPRYLIKTRGQQVTLSCSPISGHRSVSWYQQTPGQGLQFLFEYFSETQRNKGNFPGRFSGRQFSNSRSEMNVSTLELGDSALYLCASSFSAVHEQYFGPGTRLTVT.

Ten or more counts support this clonotype. The chain joins TRBV20-1 to TRBJ2-7; no firm D call. This CDR3 has 13 residues. V lost 5 bases and J lost 4, with 15 bases in between. Per germline, CDR1 DFQATT and CDR2 SNEGSKA (reference sequence). The CDR3 spells CSASSGRIYEQYF. The CDR3 nucleotides read TGCAGTGCTTCGTCCGGCAGGATATACGAGCAGTACTTC.

This clonotype has just one count. The V call is TRBV6-1, the J call TRBJ2-5, with D possibly matching TRBD2 (7 bases). CDR1 and CDR2 (germline): MNHNS, SASEGT. Trimming removed 8 bases at V and 6 bases at J, with 19 bases between. This CDR3 spans 14 amino acids. The CDR3 reads CASRQTGGQKTQYF. The CDR3 coding sequence is TGTGCCAGCCGTCAGACGGGGGGCCAGAAGACCCAGTACTTC.

The sample holds many counts of this clonotype. This chain links TRBV12-3 or TRBV12-4 with TRBJ2-1; D may correspond to TRBD1 or TRBD2 (5 bases each). The V end lost 8 bases, the J end lost 9 bases, and 20 bases lay between the germline ends. The CDR3 covers 14 residues. CDR3: CASSAYGTPSEQFF. CDR3 DNA sequence: TGTGCCAGCTCCGCCTACGGGACCCCTTCTGAGCAGTTCTTC.

The gene calls are TRBV6-5 and TRBJ1-4; TRBD1 might be the D (5 bases). Per the germline V gene, CDR1 is MNHEY and CDR2 is SVGAGI. This CDR3 spans 14 amino acids. Trimming pared 4 bases from V and 0 bases from J, leaving 6 bases between. The CDR3 DNA reads TGTGCCAGCAGTTGGGGGGCAACTAATGAAAAACTGTTTTTT. It is translated as CASSWGATNEKLFF.

This clonotype was seen repeatedly, ten times or more. V usage is TRBV9 and J usage is TRBJ2-5, with 7 bases aligning to TRBD2. The CDR3 totals 14 residues. From germline, CDR1 is SGDLS and CDR2 YYNGEE. Trimming removed 0 bases from V and 10 bases from J; junction bases left unmatched: 9. As DNA, the CDR3 is TGTGCCAGCAGCGTAGAGGAGACTAGCCACCGCCAGTACTTC. It codes for CASSVEETSHRQYF.

The V gene is TRBV20-1, the J gene TRBJ1-5, with no clear D. CDR1 and CDR2 from the germline V gene are DFQATT and SNEGSKA (reference sequence). The ends were cut back, 3 bases at V and 5 bases at J, with 11 bases in the middle. There are 13 residues in the CDR3. This CDR3 reads CSARESADQPQHF. In DNA form, the CDR3 reads TGCAGTGCTAGGGAATCAGCCGATCAGCCCCAGCATTTT.

This clonotype has just one count. The chain couples TRBV5-1 to TRBJ2-1, with D uncertain. The CDR3 totals 16 residues. V was clipped by 1 base and J by 0 bases, with 11 bases between them. In germline, CDR1 is SGHRS, CDR2 YFSETQ. The CDR3 nucleotides read TGCGCCAGCAGCTTGCTACTGACGAGCTCCTACAATGAGCAGTTCTTC. This gives the protein CASSLLLTSSYNEQFF.

This clonotype was detected only a few times. The chain is built from TRBV6-5 and TRBJ1-1, with D maybe TRBD1 (5 bases). CDR3 length equals 11 residues. CDR1 is MNHEY and CDR2 is SVGAGI in the germline V gene. With 6 bases removed from V and 9 bases from J, the gap between germline ends came to 11 bases. The CDR3 sequence is CASRLGPQAFF. CDR3 bases: TGTGCCAGCAGATTGGGACCGCAAGCTTTCTTT.

V gene TRBV12-3 or TRBV12-4 combines with J gene TRBJ2-1; D is ambiguous. The CDR3 is made up of 17 amino acids. V dropped 4 bases and J dropped 3 bases, with 19 bases sitting between them. CDR3 nucleotides: TGTGCCAGCAGTTCCTCACTTCTTTCCAATTTCTACAATGAGCAGTTCTTC. Residues: CASSSSLLSNFYNEQFF.

V usage is TRBV29-1 and J usage is TRBJ2-2; no firm D call. CDR1 and CDR2 (germline): SQVTM, ANQGSEA. The length of the CDR3 is 12 residues. Trimming removed 3 bases at V and 4 bases at J, with 6 bases between. CDR3 amino acids: CSVDSPTGELFF. DNA for the CDR3: TGCAGCGTTGATAGTCCCACCGGGGAGCTGTTTTTT.

This clonotype has a count of ten or more. The chain carries TRBV6-2 or TRBV6-3 and TRBJ2-5; tentatively, D is TRBD1 or TRBD2 (5 bases each). In germline, CDR1 is MNHEY, CDR2 SVGEGT. This CDR3 has 18 amino acids. Trimming took 5 bases from V and 5 from J, leaving 27 bases between them. The CDR3: CASSPLERGVPFRETQYF. In DNA, the CDR3 is TGTGCCAGCAGTCCACTTGAGAGGGGCGTTCCTTTTAGGGAGACCCAGTACTTC.

J is TRBJ2-3 and V is TRBV7-3; 11 positions agree with TRBD2. This CDR3 is 18 amino acids long. Germline V gives CDR1 SGHTA, CDR2 FQGTGA. Unmatched junction bases numbered 8, after V lost 0 bases and J lost 3 bases. The CDR3 bases are TGTGCCAGCAGCTTAACCCCCAATAGCGGGAGGGCGACAGATACGCAGTATTTT. It specifies CASSLTPNSGRATDTQYF. The complete variable domain, with remaining parts taken from reference TRBV7-3 and TRBJ2-3, reads GAGVSQTPSNKVTEKGKYVELRCDPISGHTALYWYRQSLGQGPEFLIYFQGTGAADDSGLPNDRFFAVRPEGSVSTLKIQRTERGDSAVYLCASSLTPNSGRATDTQYFGPGTRLTVL.

The rearrangement uses TRBV27 and TRBJ2-5; 9 nucleotides match TRBD2. V was pared by 8 bases and J by 3 bases, with 7 bases of the junction left unmatched. CDR3 size: 14 residues. Germline values: CDR1 MNHEY, CDR2 SMNVEV (reference sequence). CDR3 in amino acids: CASGNSGSEETQYF. The CDR3 DNA reads as TGTGCCAGCGGTAATAGCGGGAGCGAAGAGACCCAGTACTTC.

This clonotype was found a few times. The chain has TRBV18 and TRBJ1-6; D remains unclear. The CDR3 is made up of 14 amino acids. CDR1 is KGHSH and CDR2 is LQKENI in the germline V gene. The germline V and J ends were trimmed by 3 bases and 9 bases, with 12 bases remaining between them. CDR3 protein: CASSPDQTLSPLHF. The CDR3 DNA follows: TGTGCCAGCTCACCGGATCAGACTCTTTCACCCCTCCACTTT. Full variable domain (rest looked up from reference TRBV18 and TRBJ1-6): NAGVMQNPRHLVRRRGQEARLRCSPMKGHSHVYWYRQLPEEGLKFMVYLQKENIIDESGMPKERFSAEFPKEGPSILRIQQVVRGDSAAYFCASSPDQTLSPLHFGNGTRLTVT.

V is TRBV5-4 and J is TRBJ2-5; D is perhaps TRBD1 (5 bases). This CDR3 is 15 amino acids long. V lost 4 bases and J 4 bases, leaving 17 bases between the germline ends. Germline CDR1 reads SGHNT; CDR2 reads YYREEE (reference sequence). The CDR3 loop is CASSGSAGQSETQYF. For the CDR3, the DNA is TGTGCCAGCAGCGGGTCGGCAGGGCAATCAGAGACCCAGTACTTC.

In its sample, this clonotype was seen many times. At one end the junction does not follow the germline gene, possibly because of a read error. The chain is built from TRBV5-1 and TRBJ2-7; possibly TRBD1 for D (5 bases). Germline V gene lookup returns CDR1 SGHRS and CDR2 YFSETQ. The CDR3 is 13 residues long. CDR3 nucleotide sequence: TGTGCCAGCAGCTTGGCAGGGCGGTACGAGCAGTACTTC. Its translation is CASSLAGRYEQYF.

The chain has TRBV7-2 and TRBJ2-7, with TRBD2 matching over 11 bases. Germline lookup yields CDR1 SGHTA and CDR2 FQGNSA. The CDR3 totals 18 residues. Trimming removed 0 bases from V and 0 bases from J; junction bases left unmatched: 7. CDR3 in amino acids: CASSLARVAGGISYEQYF. For the CDR3, the DNA is TGTGCCAGCAGCTTAGCGAGGGTAGCGGGAGGGATCTCCTACGAGCAGTACTTC.